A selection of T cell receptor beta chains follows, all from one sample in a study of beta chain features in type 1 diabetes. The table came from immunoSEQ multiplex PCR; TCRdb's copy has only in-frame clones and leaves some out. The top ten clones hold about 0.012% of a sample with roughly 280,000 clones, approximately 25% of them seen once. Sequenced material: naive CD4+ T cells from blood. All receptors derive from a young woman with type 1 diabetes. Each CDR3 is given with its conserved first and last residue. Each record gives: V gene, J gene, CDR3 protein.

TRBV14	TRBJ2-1	CASSQDFSVAYNEQFF
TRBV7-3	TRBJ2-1	CASSRMTGYNEQFF
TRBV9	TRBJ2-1	CASSPRGQGYNEQFF
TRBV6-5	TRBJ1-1	CASSYMPGTWTEAFF
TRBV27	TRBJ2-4	CASSVGGRNIQYF
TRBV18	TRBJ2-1	CASSPNELAGGSGQFF
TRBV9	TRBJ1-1	CASSAHTGGTEAFF
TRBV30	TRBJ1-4	CACPDSTATNEKLFF
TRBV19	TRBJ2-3	CASRDSGPAGDTQYF
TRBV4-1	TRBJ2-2	CASSQDGGSGRSLFF
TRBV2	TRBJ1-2	CASSGQSYGYTF
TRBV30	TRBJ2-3	CAWSETGGTDTQYF
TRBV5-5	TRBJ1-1	CASSLTNTEAFF
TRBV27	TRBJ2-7	CASSYRTTAYEQYF
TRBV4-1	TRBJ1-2	CASSSPIQGSHGYTF
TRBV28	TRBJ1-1	CASSLVGGLRGEAFF
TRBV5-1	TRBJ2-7	CASSPSAGGEEQYF
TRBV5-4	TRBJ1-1	CASSPGEGIEAFF
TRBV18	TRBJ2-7	CASSTGTSGYEQYF
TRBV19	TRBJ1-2	CASSIRQGNYGYTF
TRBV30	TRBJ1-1	CAWSVLDWGDQGDTEAFF
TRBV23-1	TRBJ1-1	CASCRGLNTEAFF
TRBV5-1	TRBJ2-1	CASSLRLADNEQFF
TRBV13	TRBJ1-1	CASSLTGNTEAFF
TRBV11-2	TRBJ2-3	CASSSGGLAGTDTQYF
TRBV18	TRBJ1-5	CASSPGTGDNQPQHF
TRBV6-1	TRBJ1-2	CASSPQVSANYGYTF
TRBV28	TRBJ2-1	CASSLVVDEQFF
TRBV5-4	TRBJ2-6	CASGQGGSGANVLTF
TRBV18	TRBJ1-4	CASSAWAGNEKLFF
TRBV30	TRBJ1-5	CAWSRTGYRTDQPQHF
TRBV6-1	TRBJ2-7	CASTRDSQSDEQYF
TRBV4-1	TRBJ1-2	CASSQEGQGSGTF
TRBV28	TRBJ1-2	CASSSTGQGNYGYTF
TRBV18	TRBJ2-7	CASSPRLAGTEQYF
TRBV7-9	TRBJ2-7	CASSSSGGIGPEQYF
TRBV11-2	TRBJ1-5	CASSFTGDQPQHF
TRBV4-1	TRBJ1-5	CASSQVGGQGGSPQHF
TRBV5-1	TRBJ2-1	CASSLAASGPYNEQFF
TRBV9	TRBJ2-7	CASSVATGAYEQYF
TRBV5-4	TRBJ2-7	CASSSPGTSGPNPYEQYF
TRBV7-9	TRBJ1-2	CASSLGSLDSDSPNYGYTF
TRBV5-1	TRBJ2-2	CASTGVEGGELFF
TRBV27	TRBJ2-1	CASTSPRTSYEQFF
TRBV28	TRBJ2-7	CASSTPGQGYEQYF
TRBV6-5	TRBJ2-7	CASSYSDRVYEQYF
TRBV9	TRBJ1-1	CASSVSAGNTEAFF
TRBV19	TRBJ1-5	CASKRSAYSNQPQHF
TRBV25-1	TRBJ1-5	CASSELGIGDRPQHF
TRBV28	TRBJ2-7	CASSPPGGFSYEQYF
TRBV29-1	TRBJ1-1	CSVCPTTGGTEAFF
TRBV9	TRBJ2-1	CASSVGGWASGNEQFF
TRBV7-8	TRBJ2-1	CASSSKTSGNYNEQFF
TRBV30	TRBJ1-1	CAWTLRGGLNIGRAFF
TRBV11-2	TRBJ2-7	CATGLAGTVYEQYF